One T cell receptor (beta chain) is described in this entry. This table comes from immunoSEQ multiplex PCR, and its TCRdb copy is limited to in-frame clones, with some not included. There are 200,000 or so clones in the sample; over 75% occur only once, and approximately 2% lies in the top ten. The data were taken from a study of cytomegalovirus exposure and HLA in healthy donors. The approximately 120-subject validation cohort, separate from the 666-subject first cohort, included the donors. With V trimmed by 0 bases and J by 0 bases, 5 bases remained unmatched. This CDR3 has 16 residues. Germline V gene data show CDR1 as SGDLS and CDR2 as YYNGEE.

This chain joins TRBV9 and TRBJ2-7, with 8 bases identical to TRBD1. Sequencing was performed on PBMCs. The source is a woman aged 18 to 35 in good health and CMV-seropositive. The CDR3 sequence is CASSVDLGTGSYEQYF. CDR3 DNA sequence: TGTGCCAGCAGCGTAGACTTAGGGACAGGCTCCTACGAGCAGTACTTC.